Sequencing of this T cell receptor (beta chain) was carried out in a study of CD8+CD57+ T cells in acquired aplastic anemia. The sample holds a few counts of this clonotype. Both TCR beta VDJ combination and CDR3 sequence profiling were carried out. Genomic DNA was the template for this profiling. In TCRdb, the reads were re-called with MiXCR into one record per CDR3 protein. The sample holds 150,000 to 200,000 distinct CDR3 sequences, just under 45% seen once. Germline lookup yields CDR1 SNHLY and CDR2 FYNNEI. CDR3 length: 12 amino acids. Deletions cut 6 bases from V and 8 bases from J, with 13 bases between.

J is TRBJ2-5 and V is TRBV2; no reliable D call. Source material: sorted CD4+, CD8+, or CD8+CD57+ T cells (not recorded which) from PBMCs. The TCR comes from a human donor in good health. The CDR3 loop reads CASSVEKSTQYF. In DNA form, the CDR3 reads TGTGCCAGCAGCGTCGAGAAAAGTACCCAGTACTTC.